The 4 T cell receptor beta chains below were found in one sample sequenced in a study of circulating and synovial CD4+ cells in juvenile arthritis. The data were produced by immunoSEQ multiplex PCR, yet TCRdb's version contains in-frame clones alone and is incomplete. The table shows about 34,000 clones, with 95% to 96% occurring only once. Sequencing input: CD4+ T cells from blood. These receptors were obtained from a human donor with juvenile idiopathic arthritis.

This chain joins TRBV2 and TRBJ1-2, with a tentative D call TRBD1 (5 bases). Germline CDR1 and CDR2: SNHLY and FYNNEI. CDR3 length: 14 residues. V lost 6 bases to trimming and J lost 4 bases, with 15 bases between them. This chain's CDR3 is CASSWGGVSYGYTF. CDR3 coding DNA: TGTGCCAGCAGCTGGGGGGGGGTTAGCTATGGCTACACCTTC.

For this clone: This specimen includes other DNA sequences encoding the same CDR3. The chain combines TRBV29-1 with TRBJ1-1; unclear D gene. CDR1 and CDR2 from the germline V gene are SQVTM and ANQGSEA. The CDR3 consists of 11 residues. Trimming removed 4 bases at V and 5 bases at J, with 8 bases between. The CDR3 loop is CSVARVTEAFF. DNA for the CDR3: TGCAGCGTTGCACGGGTTACTGAAGCTTTCTTT. The full variable domain, its missing parts supplied by reference TRBV29-1 and TRBJ1-1, is SAVISQKPSRDICQRGTSLTIQCQVDSQVTMMFWYRQQPGQSLTLIATANQGSEATYESGFVIDKFPISRPNLTFSTLTVSNMSPEDSSIYLCSVARVTEAFFGQGTRLTVV.

This clone was found once. The chain joins TRBV5-4 to TRBJ2-3; the match to TRBD2 covers 11 bases. V shed 2 bases, J shed 2 bases, and the junction held 4 bases outside the gene matches. CDR1 is SGHNT and CDR2 is YYREEE in the germline V gene (reference sequence). The CDR3 consists of 16 residues. The CDR3 loop is CASSFPSGGNTDTQYF. CDR3 sequence (DNA): TGTGCCAGCAGCTTTCCTAGCGGGGGGAACACAGATACGCAGTATTTT.

The CDR3: CASSLREISLNSPLHF. The CDR3 DNA sequence: TGTGCCAGCTCACTTCGGGAGATTTCTCTAAATTCACCCCTCCACTTT. V gene TRBV18 combines with J gene TRBJ1-6, with D unresolved. CDR1 and CDR2 (germline): KGHSH, LQKENI. Trimming left V 4 bases short and J 7 bases short, with 17 bases between. The CDR3 consists of 16 residues.